These T cell receptor beta chains were read from a single sample in a study of beta chain features in type 1 diabetes. The assay was immunoSEQ multiplex PCR, and TCRdb's table has in-frame clones only and misses some. Of approximately 160,000 clones in the sample, approximately 10% were seen once. The sample comprised central memory CD4+ T cells from blood. Every receptor here comes from a man aged 30-40 years with type 1 diabetes. The CDR3 runs from the conserved cysteine through the conserved F or W. A D gene is named only where the DNA matches it firmly. Size values are once, few and many counts, or a class for expanded clones, and some rows have none.

size: few; V: TRBV28; J: TRBJ1-2; D: -; DNA: TGTGCCAGCAGTTTGTGGGCAGAGAATGGCTACACCTTC; CDR3: CASSLWAENGYTF
size: -; V: TRBV2; J: TRBJ2-1; D: -; DNA: TGTGCCAGCAGGTATGGGGCGGAAACCAATGAGCAGTTCTTC; CDR3: CASRYGAETNEQFF
size: -; V: TRBV30; J: TRBJ1-1; D: -; DNA: TGTGCCTGGAGGGACAGTTTGAACACTGAAGCTTTCTTT; CDR3: CAWRDSLNTEAFF
size: -; V: TRBV25-1; J: TRBJ2-3; D: TRBD2; DNA: TGTGCCAGCACTAGCGGGTCCGGCGCAGATACGCAGTATTTT; CDR3: CASTSGSGADTQYF
size: -; V: TRBV7-9; J: TRBJ2-3; D: -; DNA: TGTGCCAGCAGCTCGGTCACAGATACGCAGTATTTT; CDR3: CASSSVTDTQYF
size: many; V: TRBV7-9; J: TRBJ2-5; D: -; DNA: TGTGCCAGCCCACCGAGGGAGACCCAGTACTTC; CDR3: CASPPRETQYF
size: -; V: TRBV4-3; J: TRBJ2-3; D: -; DNA: TGCGCCAGCAGCCAAGATCCCCTAGCGATGGGCACAGATACGCAGTATTTT; CDR3: CASSQDPLAMGTDTQYF
size: -; V: TRBV11-2; J: TRBJ2-3; D: TRBD1; DNA: TGTGCCAGCAGCATGGACAGGGGGCTGGGGACAGATACGCAGTATTTT; CDR3: CASSMDRGLGTDTQYF
size: few; V: TRBV7-3; J: TRBJ1-1; D: -; DNA: TGTGCCAGCAGCCCCCATGGGCTCCATGAAGCTTTCTTT; CDR3: CASSPHGLHEAFF
size: -; V: TRBV12-5; J: TRBJ2-1; D: TRBD2; DNA: TGTGCTAGTGGTTTGACCAGGGATGGGGGACTAGCGGGAGATGATGAGCAGTTCTTC; CDR3: CASGLTRDGGLAGDDEQFF
size: -; V: TRBV7-2; J: TRBJ2-5; D: -; DNA: TGTGCCAGCAGCTTGGCTGGCGGGACCCAAGAGACCCAGTACTTC; CDR3: CASSLAGGTQETQYF
size: -; V: TRBV7-9; J: TRBJ2-1; D: -; DNA: TGTGCCAGCAGCTGGAGGCTAGGGCTCAATGAGCAGTTCTTC; CDR3: CASSWRLGLNEQFF
size: few; V: TRBV7-9; J: TRBJ2-5; D: TRBD2; DNA: TGTGCCAGCAGCTTATCCAGCGGGAGAGAGACCCAGTACTTC; CDR3: CASSLSSGRETQYF
size: few; V: TRBV15; J: TRBJ2-3; D: -; DNA: TGTGCCACCAGCAGTACAGGGCTACCTACAGATACGCAGTATTTT; CDR3: CATSSTGLPTDTQYF
size: -; V: TRBV16; J: TRBJ2-1; D: TRBD2; DNA: TGTGCCAGCAGCCCCCAGGAAGCGGGGTCCTACAATGAGCAGTTCTTC; CDR3: CASSPQEAGSYNEQFF
size: -; V: TRBV25-1; J: TRBJ2-5; D: -; DNA: TGTGCCAGCAGTGATAGAGGAACTCAGGGTCTTCAGACCCAGTACTTC; CDR3: CASSDRGTQGLQTQYF
size: few; V: TRBV19; J: TRBJ2-5; D: -; DNA: TGTGCCAGTAGTAGGGGGCCCCAAGAGACCCAGTACTTC; CDR3: CASSRGPQETQYF
size: few; V: TRBV28; J: TRBJ2-5; D: -; DNA: TGTGCCAGCAAAAAGGGGGGGGTGATGGATCAAGAGACCCAGTACTTC; CDR3: CASKKGGVMDQETQYF
size: -; V: TRBV4-2; J: TRBJ2-1; D: TRBD2; DNA: TGTGCCAGCAGCCAAACCAAGCGGGGGGGCTACAATGAGCAGTTCTTC; CDR3: CASSQTKRGGYNEQFF
size: -; V: TRBV7-9; J: TRBJ2-1; D: TRBD2; DNA: TGTGCCAGCAGCCCACCAATTGGGACTAGCGCGCAGTTCTTC; CDR3: CASSPPIGTSAQFF
size: few; V: TRBV15; J: TRBJ1-1; D: -; DNA: TGTGCCACCAGCAGAGGCACGAGCACTGAAGCTTTCTTT; CDR3: CATSRGTSTEAFF
size: -; V: TRBV19; J: TRBJ2-5; D: -; DNA: TGTGCCAGTAGTATTCTTATCCAAGAGACCCAGTACTTC; CDR3: CASSILIQETQYF
size: few; V: TRBV7-2; J: TRBJ2-1; D: TRBD2; DNA: TGTGCCAGCAGCTTAGAGGAGTTTAGCGGGGGCGAGCAGTTCTTC; CDR3: CASSLEEFSGGEQFF
size: many; V: TRBV7-2; J: TRBJ2-5; D: TRBD2; DNA: TGTGCCAGCAGCTCCCGGGGACTAGCGGAAAGGGAAGAGACCCAGTACTTC; CDR3: CASSSRGLAEREETQYF
size: few; V: TRBV27; J: TRBJ1-1; D: -; DNA: TGTGCCAGCAGTTTAAGCTCAGGGTGGGACACTGAAGCTTTCTTT; CDR3: CASSLSSGWDTEAFF
size: few; V: TRBV4-1; J: TRBJ2-5; D: -; DNA: TGCGCCAGCAGCCAAGCCCTCGGGGGAACCCAAGAGACCCAGTACTTC; CDR3: CASSQALGGTQETQYF
size: -; V: TRBV29-1; J: TRBJ2-5; D: -; DNA: TGCAGCGTTGGACAGGTCCAAGAGACCCAGTACTTC; CDR3: CSVGQVQETQYF
size: -; V: TRBV4-1; J: TRBJ1-1; D: -; DNA: TGCGCCAGCAGCCAAGAGGGGGCAGATACTGAAGCTTTCTTT; CDR3: CASSQEGADTEAFF
size: few; V: TRBV5-1; J: TRBJ2-3; D: TRBD2; DNA: TGCGCCAGCAGCTTGGGACTAGCGGGGATAACAGATACGCAGTATTTT; CDR3: CASSLGLAGITDTQYF
size: -; V: TRBV30; J: TRBJ2-1; D: TRBD2; DNA: TGTGCCTGGGGGCAACTAGCGGGAGGGATCACGTCCTACAATGAGCAGTTCTTC; CDR3: CAWGQLAGGITSYNEQFF
size: few; V: TRBV28; J: TRBJ2-7; D: TRBD1; DNA: TGTGCCAGTACCCCTTTGACAGGGGGCACGTACGAGCAGTACTTC; CDR3: CASTPLTGGTYEQYF
size: few; V: TRBV25-1; J: TRBJ2-7; D: TRBD2; DNA: TGTGCCAGCAGTGTGACTAGCGGAGACTCCTACGAGCAGTACTTC; CDR3: CASSVTSGDSYEQYF
size: -; V: TRBV7-7; J: TRBJ2-2; D: TRBD2; DNA: TGTGCTAGCTCCGGACTAGCGGGAGGACGGGAGCTGTTTTTT; CDR3: CASSGLAGGRELFF
size: -; V: TRBV11-1; J: TRBJ1-1; D: TRBD1; DNA: TGTGCCAGCAGCGGGCTTTGGACAGGGGAGAACACTGAAGCTTTCTTT; CDR3: CASSGLWTGENTEAFF
size: few; V: TRBV20-1; J: TRBJ2-3; D: -; DNA: TGCAGTGCTCCCCTAGCAGATACGCAGTATTTT; CDR3: CSAPLADTQYF
size: few; V: TRBV7-2; J: TRBJ2-7; D: TRBD2; DNA: TGTGCCAGCAGCTTAGGGGACTACTACGAGCAGTACTTC; CDR3: CASSLGDYYEQYF
size: -; V: TRBV5-6; J: TRBJ2-1; D: TRBD1; DNA: TGTGCCAGCTTCCTGGACTCCGGGACAGGGGCCTACAATGAGCAGTTCTTC; CDR3: CASFLDSGTGAYNEQFF